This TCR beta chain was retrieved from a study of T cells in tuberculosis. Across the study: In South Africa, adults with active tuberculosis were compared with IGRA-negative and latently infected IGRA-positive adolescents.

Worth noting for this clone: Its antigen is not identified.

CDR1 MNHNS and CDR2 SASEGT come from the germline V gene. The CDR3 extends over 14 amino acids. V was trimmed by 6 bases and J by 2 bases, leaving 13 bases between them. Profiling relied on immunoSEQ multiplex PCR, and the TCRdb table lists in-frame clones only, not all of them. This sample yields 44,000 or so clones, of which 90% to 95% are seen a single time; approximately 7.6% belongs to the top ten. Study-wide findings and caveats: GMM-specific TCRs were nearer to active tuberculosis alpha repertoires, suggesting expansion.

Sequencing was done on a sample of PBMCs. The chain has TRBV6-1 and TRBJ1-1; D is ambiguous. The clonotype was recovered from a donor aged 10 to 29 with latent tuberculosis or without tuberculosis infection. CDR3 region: CASRHLTPNTEAFF. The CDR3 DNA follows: TGTGCCAGCAGGCACTTAACGCCTAACACTGAAGCTTTCTTT.